This T cell receptor (beta chain) was observed in a study of cytomegalovirus exposure and HLA in healthy donors (dated by TCRdb to about 2017). With regard to the full study: According to a later analysis, one platform produced both the 120 validation repertoires and the 666 repertoires of the first cohort. Along with the roughly 670-subject first cohort, a separate validation cohort of around 110 different subjects was used. The study combined high-throughput TCR immunosequencing, statistical association of individual TCRs with disease status, and machine learning to predict cytomegalovirus infection status. The study was designed to test whether signatures of past pathogen exposure could be identified by cataloging public T cell receptors.

With respect to this clone: What antigen it recognizes has not been identified. The input lacks base qualities; no much larger clone sits a single base away.

Taken from cysteine to phenylalanine, the CDR3 has 13 residues. This entry keeps only the CDR3 DNA: 39 bases, framed from base 1. CDR1 SNHLY and CDR2 FYNNEI are derived from the germline V gene. The V end loses 8 bases and the J end loses 7 bases, and a stretch of 14 bases separates them. Receptor amplification or capture employed the immunoSEQ multiplex PCR assay. The source study handled its data this way. A statistical classification framework was built for diagnosing cytomegalovirus status from the catalog of TCR beta chain sequences. As stored in TCRdb, this immuneACCESS dataset retains in-frame rearrangements with V and J assigned. A fraction of the clones does not appear; measured against another copy, unresolved V genes explain less than half of the discrepancy, and the remainder lacks a known reason. For V, J and clone size, that table is used; D and trimming come from the DNA. Present in this sample are about 82,000 clones, 85% to 95% of which were seen just once. The top ten clonotypes cover about 0.68% of the sample.

Separate from the roughly 650-subject first cohort, the validation cohort of 120 subjects was the group to which the donors belonged. Overall results and qualifications from the work: In both the original and validation cohorts, the classifier was reported to diagnose cytomegalovirus status with high specificity and sensitivity. In a later analysis, TCRs clustered in the first cohort were found to also tend to co-occur in the roughly 110 validation repertoires, with 94% of cluster scores above 0. According to the authors, the approach could potentially be generalized to other disease states and immunological phenotypes. All 120 or so repertoires were used to score co-occurrence in the validation cohort in a later analysis, because that analysis had no HLA typing for the cohort. In the study, 150 to 200 TCR beta chains were listed as associated with cytomegalovirus. While some public TCRs were present in many individuals, most TCR sequences turned up only very rarely across donors. Three of the identified cytomegalovirus-associated TCR beta chains were confirmed in vitro to be specific for cytomegalovirus antigens.

The source of this sequence is a man aged 18 to 30 in good health and CMV-seronegative. The chain employs TRBV2 and TRBJ2-2; 5 matching bases give a weak D call of TRBD1. Sequenced material: PBMCs. This receptor carries the CDR3 CASGIQGNGELFF. The sequenced DNA: TGTGCCAGCGGGATTCAGGGTAACGGGGAGCTGTTTTTT.